The 8 T cell receptor beta chains listed next were all sequenced from one sample in a study of blood T cells in healthy people across ages. Primers used in a second PCR of roughly 6 to 12 cycles were a sample-barcoded 5' primer and a J-beta primer mix. Each CDR3 protein is one row after TCRdb ran MiXCR on the 5' RACE reads. The table includes around 800,000 distinct CDR3 sequences, under 80% detected once. The material sequenced was blood. Every receptor here comes from a man aged 30 to 45 in good health.

With respect to this clonotype: The junction and the germline gene differ at one end; a read error may be behind it. V gene TRBV20-1 combines with J gene TRBJ2-3; perhaps TRBD1 as D (5 bases). Germline-derived CDR1 and CDR2 are DFQATT and SNEGSKA (reference sequence). The CDR3 covers 12 residues. The CDR3 reads CSASPDTGTQYF. The CDR3 bases are TGCAGTGCTAGCCCTGACACAGGTACGCAGTATTTT.

The chain couples TRBV7-2 to TRBJ2-5, with TRBD1 identical over 9 bases. J was trimmed by 0 bases and V by 5 bases; bases with no gene match: 7. Germline-derived CDR1 and CDR2 are SGHTA and FQGNSA. The CDR3 loop spans 16 amino acids. CDR3 nucleotide sequence: TGTGCCAGCAGCGCTGGACAGGGGCAGTACCAAGAGACCCAGTACTTC. It encodes CASSAGQGQYQETQYF.

As concerns this clonotype: The junction and the germline gene differ at one end; a read error may be behind it. V is TRBV6-2 or TRBV6-3 and J is TRBJ2-4; D remains unclear. The CDR3 sequence is 15 residues long. CDR1 is MNHEY, CDR2 SVGEGT, per germline. CDR3 region: CASSFQRVAENIQYF. The CDR3 nucleotides read TGTGCCAGCAGTTTCCAACGGGTAGCCGAAAACATTCAGTACTTC.

This clonotype was found a few times. V is TRBV20-1 and J is TRBJ1-5; maybe TRBD1 (5 bases). V was trimmed by 5 bases and J by 2 bases, leaving 10 bases between them. This CDR3 is built from 13 residues. Germline V CDR1 and CDR2: DFQATT, SNEGSKA (reference sequence). The CDR3 loop is CSAGAGRNQPQHF. CDR3 in DNA: TGCAGTGCTGGAGCAGGGCGCAATCAGCCCCAGCATTTT.

This clonotype turned up a few times. The rearrangement links TRBV7-9 to TRBJ2-7; D possibly corresponds to TRBD1 (6 bases). The V end was cut by 4 bases, the J end by 10 bases, with 20 bases between. This CDR3 is built from 14 residues. Per germline, CDR1 SEHNR and CDR2 FQNEAQ (reference sequence). CDR3 protein: CASSYGQLEGTQYF. CDR3 bases: TGTGCCAGCAGCTACGGACAGCTAGAAGGAACCCAGTACTTC.

The V gene is TRBV6-5, the J gene TRBJ2-3; D is possibly TRBD2 (7 bases). There are 15 residues in the CDR3. V lost 6 bases, J lost 4 bases, and 17 bases lay in between. Germline V CDR1 and CDR2: MNHEY, SVGAGI. CDR3 sequence (DNA): TGTGCCAGCAGGTCGGGATCGGGGGGCTCAGATACGCAGTATTTT. The encoded protein is CASRSGSGGSDTQYF.

J is TRBJ1-2 and V is TRBV3-1; unclear D gene. CDR3 length: 13 amino acids. CDR1 and CDR2 (germline): LGHDT, YNNKEL (reference sequence). Trimming removed 1 base at V and 5 bases at J, with 8 bases between. This CDR3 is CASSQVPGYGYTF. The CDR3 DNA sequence: TGTGCCAGCAGCCAAGTCCCCGGGTATGGCTACACCTTC.

The chain carries TRBV29-1 and TRBJ1-2; D gene uncertain. Trimming pared 0 bases from V and 1 base from J, leaving 6 bases between. The CDR3 sequence is 13 residues long. Germline loops: CDR1 SQVTM, CDR2 ANQGSEA. The CDR3 reads CSVEDTRNYGYTF. DNA for the CDR3: TGCAGCGTTGAAGACACCCGTAACTATGGCTACACCTTC.